This entry lists 17 T cell receptor beta chains sequenced from one sample in a study of blood T cell repertoires in COVID-19. Method: immunoSEQ multiplex PCR; TCRdb's copy keeps in-frame clones and lacks some. The repertoire holds some 350,000 clones, more than 80% seen once, with about 1% in the top ten. Sequenced material: PBMCs or T cells enriched from blood (not recorded which). These receptors originate from a man aged 18 to 30 who had recovered from COVID-19.

This chain connects TRBV4-2 to TRBJ2-2, with TRBD2 matching 8 bases. This CDR3 contains 19 residues. CDR1 is LGHNA, CDR2 YNFKEQ, per germline. The ends lost 4 bases at V and 5 bases at J; junction bases unmatched: 18. The CDR3 region is CASSPQLQSGSGGTGELFF. In DNA, the CDR3 is TGTGCCAGCAGCCCACAGCTCCAGTCCGGGAGCGGGGGAACCGGGGAGCTGTTTTTT.

This rearrangement joins TRBV7-9 to TRBJ2-1; TRBD2 might be the D (5 bases). The CDR3 runs 16 residues. CDR1 is SEHNR and CDR2 is FQNEAQ in the germline V gene (reference sequence). Trimming stripped 5 bases from V and 3 bases from J, with 17 bases between. The CDR3 sequence is CASSLRLRVDYNEQFF. DNA for the CDR3: TGTGCCAGCAGCCTCCGGTTGAGGGTGGACTACAATGAGCAGTTCTTC.

DNA for the CDR3: TGTGCCAGCAGCTTCAGCTCCTACGAGCAGTACTTC. Translating gives CASSFSSYEQYF. The rearrangement links TRBV5-5 to TRBJ2-7; D is ambiguous. V was pared by 2 bases and J by 0 bases, with 3 bases between. Germline CDR1 reads SGHKS; CDR2 reads YYEKEE (reference sequence). CDR3 length: 12 amino acids.

The rearrangement uses TRBV5-6 and TRBJ2-7; the D is unclear. The CDR3 length is 12 residues. The ends were cut back, 1 base at V and 2 bases at J, with 4 bases in the middle. The germline gives CDR1 SGHDT, CDR2 YYEEEE. CDR3 loop: CASSLWPYEQYF. The CDR3 DNA reads as TGTGCCAGCAGCTTGTGGCCCTACGAGCAGTACTTC.

The chain carries TRBV19 and TRBJ2-3, with 8 bases identical to TRBD1. CDR1 LNHDA and CDR2 SQIVND come from the germline V gene (reference sequence). This CDR3 is built from 12 residues. V shed 5 bases, J shed 6 bases, and the junction held 1 base outside the gene matches. DNA for the CDR3: TGTGCCAGTAGTCGACAGGGGGATACGCAGTATTTT. It is translated as CASSRQGDTQYF. Drawing the rest from reference TRBV19 and TRBJ2-3, the complete variable domain is DGGITQSPKYLFRKEGQNVTLSCEQNLNHDAMYWYRQDPGQGLRLIYYSQIVNDFQKGDIAEGYSVSREKKESFPLTVTSAQKNPTAFYLCASSRQGDTQYFGPGTRLTVL.

The genes are TRBV28 and TRBJ1-2; 10 positions agree with TRBD1. Germline loops: CDR1 MDHEN, CDR2 SYDVKM. The V gene end was trimmed by 5 bases and the J gene end by 8 bases; junction bases not matched to a gene: 11. The CDR3 contains 15 residues. In DNA, the CDR3 is TGTGCCAGCAGTCCTCCTCCGGGACAGGGGTACGGCTACACCTTC. Amino acids: CASSPPPGQGYGYTF.

The chain carries TRBV3-1 (or the pseudogene TRBV3-2) and TRBJ1-2, with 8 bases identical to TRBD1. In germline, CDR1 is LGHDT, CDR2 YNNKEL (reference sequence). The V and J ends lost 0 bases and 8 bases, in that order; junction bases with no gene match: 11. CDR3 length: 16 residues. The chain's CDR3 is CASSQDANTGGRGYTF. The CDR3 coding sequence is TGTGCCAGCAGCCAAGATGCAAATACAGGGGGTCGCGGCTACACCTTC.

The J gene is TRBJ1-6, the V gene TRBV19; D not resolved. The germline gives CDR1 LNHDA, CDR2 SQIVND (reference sequence). CDR3 size: 14 residues. V lost 7 bases to trimming and J lost 4 bases, with 11 bases between them. CDR3 in amino acids: CASKEARYNSPLHF. The CDR3 coding sequence is TGTGCCAGTAAGGAGGCCCGTTATAATTCACCCCTCCACTTT.

This chain joins TRBV6-2 or TRBV6-3 and TRBJ2-1; weak D call: TRBD1 (7 bases). Germline CDR1 reads MNHEY; CDR2 reads SVGEGT. Trimming stripped 6 bases from V and 5 bases from J, with 17 bases between. The CDR3 is 15 residues long. The CDR3 DNA follows: TGTGCCAGCAGCAAACCGGGGGACAGTGACAATGAGCAGTTCTTC. Translated, it gives CASSKPGDSDNEQFF.

This clone was recorded only once. The rearrangement uses TRBV19 and TRBJ2-1; a weak D match, TRBD2 (7 bases). The V gene's germline CDR1 is LNHDA and CDR2 SQIVND (reference sequence). Trimming took off 6 bases at V and 2 bases at J, with 14 bases between the two ends. CDR3 length equals 15 residues. For the CDR3, the DNA is TGTGCCAGTAGGATCACCGGGGGGCCCTACAATGAGCAGTTCTTC. Its protein is CASRITGGPYNEQFF.

The rearrangement links TRBV12-3 or TRBV12-4 to TRBJ1-1; no clear D gene. The CDR3 is 13 amino acids. V was cut by 2 bases and J by 5 bases, with 9 bases left in between. The CDR3 sequence: CASSLRGRTEAFF. The CDR3 DNA reads as TGTGCCAGCAGTTTACGGGGTCGGACTGAAGCTTTCTTT.

This chain uses TRBV6-5 with TRBJ1-1, with TRBD1 matching over 7 bases. V dropped 6 bases and J dropped 4; count of bases not matched to a gene: 8. Looked up from germline, CDR1 is MNHEY and CDR2 is SVGAGI. This CDR3 is 14 amino acids long. The CDR3 nucleotides read TGTGCCAGCAGGGAGACAGGGTCCGTCACTGAAGCTTTCTTT. This sequence encodes CASRETGSVTEAFF.

The chain combines TRBV18 with TRBJ1-5; the match to TRBD1 covers 8 bases. The CDR3 sequence is 14 residues long. V lost 5 bases and J lost 7; bases outside the gene matches: 7. Germline loops: CDR1 KGHSH, CDR2 LQKENI. The CDR3 DNA reads TGTGCCAGCTCATCTGGACAGGGCCAACAGCCCCAGCATTTT. Translation gives CASSSGQGQQPQHF. The variable domain in full, with the rest retrieved from reference TRBV18 and TRBJ1-5, is NAGVMQNPRHLVRRRGQEARLRCSPMKGHSHVYWYRQLPEEGLKFMVYLQKENIIDESGMPKERFSAEFPKEGPSILRIQQVVRGDSAAYFCASSSGQGQQPQHFGDGTRLSIL.

V usage is TRBV5-6 and J usage is TRBJ1-4; unclear D gene. CDR3 length equals 15 residues. Trimming took off 0 bases at V and 6 bases at J, with 12 bases between the two ends. CDR1 and CDR2 (germline): SGHDT, YYEEEE. The CDR3 DNA follows: TGTGCCAGCAGCTTGGGGATTAGCACCTATGAAAAACTGTTTTTT. It is translated as CASSLGISTYEKLFF.

The genes are TRBV2 and TRBJ2-7, with D possibly TRBD1 on 5 matching bases. Germline loops: CDR1 SNHLY, CDR2 FYNNEI. V was cut by 7 bases and J by 1 base, with 14 bases left in between. The CDR3 is 14 amino acids. The CDR3: CASTERGTSYEQYF. CDR3 in DNA: TGTGCCAGCACCGAAAGGGGAACGTCCTACGAGCAGTACTTC.

A remark on this clone: One end of the junction varies from germline; a read error may be responsible. V is TRBV30 and J is TRBJ2-5, with 7 bases fitting TRBD1. This CDR3 has 13 residues. CDR1 is GTSNPN and CDR2 is SVGIG in the germline V gene (reference sequence). The CDR3: CAWALQGQETQYF. In DNA form, the CDR3 reads TGTGCCTGGGCTCTACAGGGGCAAGAAACCCAGTACTTC.

This clone was seen a handful of times. The chain has TRBV2 and TRBJ1-4; 12 bases match TRBD1. CDR1 and CDR2 (germline): SNHLY, FYNNEI. The trim removed 10 bases at V and 6 bases at J, leaving 9 bases unmatched. This CDR3 contains 15 residues. The CDR3 sequence: CATNRDRGRYEKLFF. The CDR3 nucleotides read TGTGCCACAAACCGGGACAGGGGGCGGTATGAAAAACTGTTTTTT.